The 11 T cell receptor beta chains in this list originate from one sample, sequenced in a study of response to subunit inactivated influenza vaccine (dated by TCRdb to 2016 to 2019). Receptor libraries were prepared by RT-PCR. The instrument was an Illumina HiSeq 2500. TCRdb applied fastp at Q25 and MiXCR to the public reads, then kept only in-frame beta chains. A single entry per CDR3 protein holds the most common genes and DNA from its merged rows. For this sample the table gives about 500,000 distinct CDR3 sequences, of which less than 7.5% were detected only once. The ten largest clones add up to about 12% of the sample. The sample was PBMCs from blood, taken roughly 24 months after vaccination. The receptors were sampled from a man aged 50-75 years who received an inactivated influenza vaccine. Donor details come from another sample of the same person, matched by shared clones.

This clonotype appeared a few times. V is TRBV7-2 and J is TRBJ2-3, with 8 positions matching TRBD1. V shed 7 bases, J shed 5 bases, and the junction held 11 bases outside the gene matches. The germline CDR1 and CDR2 sequences are SGHTA and FQGNSA. This CDR3 comprises 15 residues. CDR3: CASTPGAGGLDTQYF. The CDR3, as DNA: TGTGCCAGCACCCCAGGGGCAGGGGGCTTAGATACGCAGTATTTT.

This clonotype was picked up a small number of times. The V gene is TRBV20-1, the J gene TRBJ1-5; D is perhaps TRBD1 (5 bases). Germline-derived CDR1 and CDR2 are DFQATT and SNEGSKA (reference sequence). Trimming pared 0 bases from V and 7 bases from J, leaving 16 bases between. The CDR3 covers 15 residues. Here the CDR3 reads CSARDSAGSNQPQHF. The CDR3 bases are TGCAGTGCTAGAGATTCGGCAGGGTCAAACCAGCCCCAGCATTTT.

J is TRBJ2-1 and V is TRBV19; 12 bases agree with TRBD2. From germline, CDR1 is LNHDA and CDR2 SQIVND (reference sequence). The V segment lost 7 bases and the J segment 7 bases; nucleotides outside the gene matches: 8. There are 15 residues in the CDR3. The CDR3 here is CASTPPGTSGNEQFF. In DNA, the CDR3 is TGTGCCAGTACCCCCCCCGGGACTAGCGGGAATGAGCAGTTCTTC.

This clonotype occurred many times. This chain connects TRBV29-1 to TRBJ2-5, with D perhaps matching TRBD1 (8 bases). The V end lost 7 bases, the J end lost 5 bases, and 17 bases lay between the germline ends. This CDR3 comprises 13 residues. The germline gives CDR1 SQVTM, CDR2 ANQGSEA. The CDR3 protein is CSGGGGQVETQYF. As DNA, the CDR3 is TGCAGCGGGGGAGGGGGACAGGTGGAGACCCAGTACTTC.

The chain recombines TRBV5-1 with TRBJ2-3; D unclear. V lost 0 bases and J 2 bases, leaving 10 bases between the germline ends. The CDR3 consists of 15 residues. From germline, CDR1 is SGHRS and CDR2 YFSETQ. This CDR3 is CASSLERANTDTQYF. In DNA, the CDR3 is TGCGCCAGCAGCTTGGAAAGGGCGAACACAGATACGCAGTATTTT.

This clonotype has only a few counts. The J gene is TRBJ2-3, the V gene TRBV5-5; D is perhaps TRBD1 (5 bases). With 3 bases removed from V and 1 base from J, the gap between germline ends came to 9 bases. Germline V gene lookup returns CDR1 SGHKS and CDR2 YYEKEE (reference sequence). There are 14 residues in the CDR3. The CDR3 protein is CASSSRARTDTQYF. The CDR3 nucleotides read TGTGCCAGCAGCTCCAGGGCCCGCACAGATACGCAGTATTTT.

The chain combines TRBV6-1 with TRBJ2-5; unclear D gene. CDR3 length: 14 residues. Germline V lookup: CDR1 MNHNS, CDR2 SASEGT. With 6 bases removed from V and 2 bases from J, the gap between germline ends came to 13 bases. The CDR3 loop is CASRDSFRQETQYF. The CDR3 bases are TGTGCCAGCAGGGATAGCTTTCGGCAAGAGACCCAGTACTTC.

V and J are TRBV4-2 and TRBJ2-1; 8 nucleotides align to TRBD2. Germline V gene lookup returns CDR1 LGHNA and CDR2 YNFKEQ. This CDR3 region has 17 residues. Trimming took 1 base from V and 6 from J; bases not matched to a gene: 11. CDR3 coding DNA: TGTGCCAGCAGCCAAGGGGCAACGGGAGGGCCGGCCAATGAGCAGTTCTTC. Translated, it gives CASSQGATGGPANEQFF.

This clonotype was seen repeatedly, ten times or more. The chain recombines TRBV7-9 with TRBJ2-7; TRBD1 aligns across 8 bases. Germline trimming cut 9 bases from V and 1 base from J; bases unmatched to any gene: 8. This CDR3 spans 14 amino acids. Germline values: CDR1 SEHNR, CDR2 FQNEAQ (reference sequence). The CDR3 sequence is CASSNRGYSYEQYF. The DNA for the CDR3 is TGTGCCAGTTCTAACAGGGGGTATTCCTACGAGCAGTACTTC.

This clonotype appeared many times. V and J are TRBV10-3 and TRBJ2-5; D gene uncertain. The CDR3 totals 13 residues. Trimming pared 8 bases from V and 3 bases from J, leaving 13 bases between. Germline CDR1 is ENHRY and CDR2 is SYGVKD. CDR3 nucleotide sequence: TGTGCCATCGGTAAAGAACCCAAAGAGACCCAGTACTTC. The encoded protein is CAIGKEPKETQYF.

V gene TRBV20-1 combines with J gene TRBJ1-2; D might be TRBD1 (6 bases). From germline, CDR1 is DFQATT and CDR2 SNEGSKA (reference sequence). The V gene lost 0 bases and the J gene lost 4 bases, with 18 bases spanning the gap. This CDR3 has 16 residues. Here the CDR3 reads CSARDRGHPRGYGYTF. The CDR3 region has the DNA TGCAGTGCTAGAGATCGGGGGCACCCCCGAGGCTATGGCTACACCTTC.